This T cell receptor (beta chain) came from a study of blood T cells in healthy people across ages. Broader study findings: The authors considered diversity estimates from one million T cells to be underestimates. Age showed a roughly linear inverse relationship with TCR beta diversity per million T cells. Naive and antigen-experienced cells could not be conclusively compared, given unsorted PBMCs.

As to this clonotype: The antigen is not known.

Germline values: CDR1 MNHEY, CDR2 SVGAGI. The CDR3 covers 16 residues. The ends were cut back, 4 bases at V and 6 bases at J, with 20 bases in the middle. PCR was performed a second time for about 6 to 11 cycles using a sample-barcoded 5' primer and a J-beta primer mix. A tag from a template-switch adaptor with 12 random nucleotides marked each cDNA molecule. In TCRdb, the 5' RACE reads were re-called with MiXCR into one record per CDR3 protein. The profile shows fewer than 2,000,000 distinct CDR3 sequences, around 42% of them singletons. The TCR was taken from a human donor in good health. The sample comprised blood. The V and J genes are TRBV6-5 and TRBJ2-3; D is ambiguous. CDR3 sequence: CASSFRSDLPRDTQYF. The CDR3 DNA is TGTGCCAGCAGTTTTCGTTCTGACTTGCCGCGGGATACGCAGTATTTT.